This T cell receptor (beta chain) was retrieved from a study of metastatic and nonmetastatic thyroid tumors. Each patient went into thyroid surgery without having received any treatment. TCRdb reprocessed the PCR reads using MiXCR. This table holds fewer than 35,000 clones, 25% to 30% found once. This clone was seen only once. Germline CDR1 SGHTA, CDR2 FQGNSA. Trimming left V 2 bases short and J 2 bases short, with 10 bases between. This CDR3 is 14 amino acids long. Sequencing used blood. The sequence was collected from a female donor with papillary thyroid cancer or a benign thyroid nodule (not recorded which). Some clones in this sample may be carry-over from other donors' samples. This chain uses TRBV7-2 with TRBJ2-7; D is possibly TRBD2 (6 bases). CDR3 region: CASSLSGGPYEQYF. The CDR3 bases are TGTGCCAGCAGCTTAAGCGGAGGGCCCTACGAGCAGTACTTC.